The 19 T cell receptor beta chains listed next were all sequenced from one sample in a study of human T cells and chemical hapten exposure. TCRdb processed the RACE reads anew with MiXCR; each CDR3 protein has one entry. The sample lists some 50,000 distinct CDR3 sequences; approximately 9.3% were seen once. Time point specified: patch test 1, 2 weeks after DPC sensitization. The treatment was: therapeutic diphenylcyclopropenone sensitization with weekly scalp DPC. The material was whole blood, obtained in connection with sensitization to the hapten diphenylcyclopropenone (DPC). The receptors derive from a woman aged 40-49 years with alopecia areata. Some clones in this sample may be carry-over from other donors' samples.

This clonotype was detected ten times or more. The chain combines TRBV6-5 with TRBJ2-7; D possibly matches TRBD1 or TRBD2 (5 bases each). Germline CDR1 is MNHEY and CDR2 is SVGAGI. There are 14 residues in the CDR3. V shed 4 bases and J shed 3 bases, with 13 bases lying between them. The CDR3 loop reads CASSSGWDRYEQYF. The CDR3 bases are TGTGCCAGCAGTTCGGGATGGGACCGCTACGAGCAGTACTTC.

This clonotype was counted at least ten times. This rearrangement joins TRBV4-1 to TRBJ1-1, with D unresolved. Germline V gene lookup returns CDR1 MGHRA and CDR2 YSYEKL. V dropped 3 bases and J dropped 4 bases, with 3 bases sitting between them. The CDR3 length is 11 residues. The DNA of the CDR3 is TGCGCCAGCAGCCACTTCACTGAAGCTTTCTTT. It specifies CASSHFTEAFF.

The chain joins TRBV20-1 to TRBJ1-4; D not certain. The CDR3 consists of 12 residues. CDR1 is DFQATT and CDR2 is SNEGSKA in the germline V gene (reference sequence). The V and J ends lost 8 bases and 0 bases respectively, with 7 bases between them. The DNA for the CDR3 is TGCAGTACTGTGACAACTAATGAAAAACTGTTTTTT. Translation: CSTVTTNEKLFF.

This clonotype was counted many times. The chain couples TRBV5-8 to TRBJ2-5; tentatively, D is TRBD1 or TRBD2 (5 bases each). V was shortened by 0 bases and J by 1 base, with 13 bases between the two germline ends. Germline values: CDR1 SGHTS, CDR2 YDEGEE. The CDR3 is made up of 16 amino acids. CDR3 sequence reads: CASSLAGQGPQETQYF. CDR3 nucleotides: TGTGCCAGCAGCTTGGCGGGTCAGGGACCCCAAGAGACCCAGTACTTC.

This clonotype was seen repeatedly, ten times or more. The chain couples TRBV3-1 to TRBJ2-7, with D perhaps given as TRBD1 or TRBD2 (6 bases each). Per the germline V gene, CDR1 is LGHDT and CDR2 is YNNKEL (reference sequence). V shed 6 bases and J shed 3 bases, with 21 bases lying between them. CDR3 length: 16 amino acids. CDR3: CASSPRGRRGDYEQYF. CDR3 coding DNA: TGTGCCAGCAGTCCTCGGGGGCGCAGGGGTGACTACGAGCAGTACTTC.

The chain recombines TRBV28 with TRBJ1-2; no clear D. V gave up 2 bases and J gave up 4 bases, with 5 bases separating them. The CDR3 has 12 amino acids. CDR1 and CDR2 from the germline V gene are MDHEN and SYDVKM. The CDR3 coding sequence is TGTGCCAGCAGTTTAATCCCCTATGGCTACACCTTC. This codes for CASSLIPYGYTF.

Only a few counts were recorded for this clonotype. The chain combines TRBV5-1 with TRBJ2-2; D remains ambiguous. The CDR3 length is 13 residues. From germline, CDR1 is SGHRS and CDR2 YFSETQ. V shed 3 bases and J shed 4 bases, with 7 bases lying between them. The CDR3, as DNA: TGCGCCAGCAGCTCCGAAGGCACCGGGGAGCTGTTTTTT. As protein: CASSSEGTGELFF.

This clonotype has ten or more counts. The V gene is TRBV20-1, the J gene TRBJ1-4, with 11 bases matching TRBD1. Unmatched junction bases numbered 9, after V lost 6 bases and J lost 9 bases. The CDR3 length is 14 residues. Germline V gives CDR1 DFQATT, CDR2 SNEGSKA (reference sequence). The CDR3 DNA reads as TGCAGTGCCGACCCTGGGGACAGGGGGAAAAAACTGTTTTTT. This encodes CSADPGDRGKKLFF.

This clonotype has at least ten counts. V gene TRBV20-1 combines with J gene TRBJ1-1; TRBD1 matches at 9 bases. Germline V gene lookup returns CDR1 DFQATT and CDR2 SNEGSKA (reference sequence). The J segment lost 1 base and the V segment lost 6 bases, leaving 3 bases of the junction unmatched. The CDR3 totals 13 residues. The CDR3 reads CSAPTGGNTEAFF. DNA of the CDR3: TGCAGTGCACCGACAGGGGGGAACACTGAAGCTTTCTTT.

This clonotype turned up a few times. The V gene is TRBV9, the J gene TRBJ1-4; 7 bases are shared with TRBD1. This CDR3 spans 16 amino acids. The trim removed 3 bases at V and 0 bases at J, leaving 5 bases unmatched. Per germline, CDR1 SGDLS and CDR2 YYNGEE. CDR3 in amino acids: CASSESGQPTNEKLFF. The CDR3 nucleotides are TGTGCCAGCAGCGAGTCGGGACAGCCAACTAATGAAAAACTGTTTTTT.

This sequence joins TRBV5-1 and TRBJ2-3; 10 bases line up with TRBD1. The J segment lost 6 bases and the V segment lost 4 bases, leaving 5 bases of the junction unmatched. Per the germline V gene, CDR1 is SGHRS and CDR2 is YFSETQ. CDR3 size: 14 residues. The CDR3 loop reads CASSLRQGADTQYF. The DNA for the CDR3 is TGCGCCAGCAGCCTGCGACAGGGGGCGGATACGCAGTATTTT.

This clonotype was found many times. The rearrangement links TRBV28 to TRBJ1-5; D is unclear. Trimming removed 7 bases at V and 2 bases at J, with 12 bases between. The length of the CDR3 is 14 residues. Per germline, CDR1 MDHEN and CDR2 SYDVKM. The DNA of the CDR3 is TGTGCCAGCACCCCTCCTGGGGGCAATCAGCCCCAGCATTTT. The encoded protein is CASTPPGGNQPQHF. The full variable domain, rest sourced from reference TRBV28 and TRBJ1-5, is DVKVTQSSRYLVKRTGEKVFLECVQDMDHENMFWYRQDPGLGLRLIYFSYDVKMKEKGDIPEGYSVSREKKERFSLILESASTNQTSMYLCASTPPGGNQPQHFGDGTRLSIL.

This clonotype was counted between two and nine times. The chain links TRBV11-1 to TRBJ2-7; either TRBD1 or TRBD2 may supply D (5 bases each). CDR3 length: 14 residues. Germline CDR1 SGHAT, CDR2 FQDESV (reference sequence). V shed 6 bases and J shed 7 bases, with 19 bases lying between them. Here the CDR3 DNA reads TGTGCCAGCAGAGCCGGGACCGGTATGGGGGAGCAGTACTTC. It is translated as CASRAGTGMGEQYF.

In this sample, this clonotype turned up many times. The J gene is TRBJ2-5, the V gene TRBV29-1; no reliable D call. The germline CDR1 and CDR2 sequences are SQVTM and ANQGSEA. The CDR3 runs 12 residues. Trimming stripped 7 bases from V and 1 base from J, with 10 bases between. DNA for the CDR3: TGCAGCGCAGGACGGCTCCAAGAGACCCAGTACTTC. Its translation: CSAGRLQETQYF.

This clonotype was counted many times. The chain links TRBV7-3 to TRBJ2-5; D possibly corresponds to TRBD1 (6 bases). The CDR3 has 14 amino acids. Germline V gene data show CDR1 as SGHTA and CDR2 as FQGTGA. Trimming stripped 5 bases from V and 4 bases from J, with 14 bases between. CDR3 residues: CASSPRTAGETQYF. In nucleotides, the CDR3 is TGTGCCAGCAGCCCAAGGACAGCCGGAGAGACCCAGTACTTC. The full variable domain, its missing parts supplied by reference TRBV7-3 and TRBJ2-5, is GAGVSQTPSNKVTEKGKYVELRCDPISGHTALYWYRQSLGQGPEFLIYFQGTGAADDSGLPNDRFFAVRPEGSVSTLKIQRTERGDSAVYLCASSPRTAGETQYFGPGTRLLVL.

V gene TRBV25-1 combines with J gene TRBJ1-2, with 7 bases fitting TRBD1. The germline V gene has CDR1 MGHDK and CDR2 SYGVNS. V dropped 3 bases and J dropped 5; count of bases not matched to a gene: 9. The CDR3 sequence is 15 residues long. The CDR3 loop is CASSEGDSFIYGYTF. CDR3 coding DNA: TGTGCCAGCAGTGAGGGGGACAGCTTCATTTATGGCTACACCTTC.

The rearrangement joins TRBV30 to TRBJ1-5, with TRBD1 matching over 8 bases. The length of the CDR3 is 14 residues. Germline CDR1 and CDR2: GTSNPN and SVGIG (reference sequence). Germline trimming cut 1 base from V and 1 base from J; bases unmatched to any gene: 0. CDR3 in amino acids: CAWSGQGSNQPQHF. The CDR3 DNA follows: TGTGCCTGGAGTGGACAGGGGAGCAATCAGCCCCAGCATTTT.

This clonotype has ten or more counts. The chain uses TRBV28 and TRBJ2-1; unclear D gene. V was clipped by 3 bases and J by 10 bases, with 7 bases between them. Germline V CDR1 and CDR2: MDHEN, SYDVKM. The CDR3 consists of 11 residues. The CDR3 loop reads CASSLRREQFF. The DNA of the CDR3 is TGTGCCAGCAGTTTGAGGCGGGAGCAGTTCTTC.

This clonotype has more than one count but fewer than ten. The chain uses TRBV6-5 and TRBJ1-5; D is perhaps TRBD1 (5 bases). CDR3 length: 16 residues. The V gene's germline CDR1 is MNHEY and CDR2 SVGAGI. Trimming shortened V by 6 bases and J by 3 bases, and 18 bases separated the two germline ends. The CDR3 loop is CASSPAGQTHNQPQHF. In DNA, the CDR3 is TGTGCCAGCAGCCCTGCGGGGCAGACGCACAATCAGCCCCAGCATTTT.